Below, 20 T cell receptor beta chains from the same sample are listed, as sequenced in a study of blood T cell repertoires in COVID-19. TCRdb keeps only in-frame clones here, not all; method: immunoSEQ multiplex PCR. This table has fewer than 300,000 clones, around 87% appearing once. The sample consisted of peripheral blood. Every receptor here comes from a woman in her thirties or forties who had recovered from COVID-19.

The CDR3 spells CASSQANRDQETQYF. The CDR3 DNA reads TGCGCCAGCAGCCAAGCCAACCGGGACCAAGAGACCCAGTACTTC. The rearrangement links TRBV4-1 to TRBJ2-5; D is unclear. CDR3 length: 15 residues. CDR1 and CDR2 (germline): MGHRA, YSYEKL. Trimming cost V 1 base and J 0 bases, with 9 bases left between them.

This sequence joins TRBV18 and TRBJ1-1; 7 bases fit TRBD1. V lost 6 bases to trimming and J lost 14 bases; unmatched junction nucleotides: 18. This CDR3 contains 14 residues. CDR1 is KGHSH and CDR2 is LQKENI in the germline V gene. The CDR3 region has the DNA TGTGCCAGCTCCCCTGACCGGGACAGCCCGTGGAGGTTCTTT. Amino acids: CASSPDRDSPWRFF.

This clone was counted once. The chain recombines TRBV6-5 with TRBJ2-7, with TRBD2 identical over 11 bases. Looked up from germline, CDR1 is MNHEY and CDR2 is SVGAGI. The CDR3 length is 15 residues. The ends lost 6 bases at V and 2 bases at J; junction bases unmatched: 6. CDR3 residues: CASSQRGLAAYEQYF. The CDR3 coding sequence is TGTGCCAGCAGCCAGAGGGGACTAGCGGCCTACGAGCAGTACTTC.

The chain recombines TRBV11-2 with TRBJ1-1, with a weak D call TRBD1 (5 bases). V gave up 1 base and J gave up 6 bases, with 12 bases separating them. The CDR3 length is 14 residues. Germline lookup yields CDR1 SGHAT and CDR2 FQNNGV. CDR3 sequence (DNA): TGTGCCAGCAGCTTAGTGGCAGGGTCCCCTGAAGCTTTCTTT. Amino acids: CASSLVAGSPEAFF.

The V and J genes are TRBV7-9 and TRBJ1-6; D may be TRBD1 (6 bases). V gave up 5 bases and J gave up 7 bases, with 18 bases separating them. This CDR3 region has 16 residues. The germline V gene encodes CDR1 SEHNR and CDR2 FQNEAQ (reference sequence). DNA for the CDR3: TGTGCCAGCAGCCCTCCGAGCACAGGGATCAATTCACCCCTCCACTTT. Translation gives CASSPPSTGINSPLHF.

This clone has a single count. The junction shows a germline mismatch at one end, possibly a read error. CDR3 bases: TGTGCCAGCAGCCAAGCTCGGACATCCAGAGCCTTC. This sequence encodes CASSQARTSRAF. The V and J genes are TRBV3-1 (or the pseudogene TRBV3-2) and TRBJ2-7; tentatively, D is TRBD1 (5 bases). The V gene's germline CDR1 is LGHDT and CDR2 YNNKEL (reference sequence). CDR3 length: 12 amino acids.

The count of this clone is one. The V gene is TRBV18, the J gene TRBJ2-6; weak D call: TRBD1 (5 bases). The CDR3 spans 16 residues. The germline gives CDR1 KGHSH, CDR2 LQKENI. The germline V and J ends were trimmed by 3 bases and 1 base, with 10 bases remaining between them. The CDR3: CASSPRQKSGANVLTF. The CDR3, as DNA: TGTGCCAGCTCACCGCGACAGAAATCTGGGGCCAACGTCCTGACTTTC. Drawing the rest from reference TRBV18 and TRBJ2-6, the complete variable domain is NAGVMQNPRHLVRRRGQEARLRCSPMKGHSHVYWYRQLPEEGLKFMVYLQKENIIDESGMPKERFSAEFPKEGPSILRIQQVVRGDSAAYFCASSPRQKSGANVLTFGAGSRLTVL.

This chain links TRBV6-5 with TRBJ2-7; TRBD1 agrees at 11 bases. The CDR3 is made up of 15 amino acids. The V gene end was trimmed by 6 bases and the J gene end by 5 bases; junction bases not matched to a gene: 9. Germline V gene data show CDR1 as MNHEY and CDR2 as SVGAGI. CDR3 in DNA: TGTGCCAGCAGGAGGGACAGGGGGTTCGTGGACGAGCAGTACTTC. Translated: CASRRDRGFVDEQYF.

V gene TRBV6-2 or TRBV6-3 combines with J gene TRBJ1-2; tentative D call: TRBD1 (5 bases). Trimming left V 5 bases short and J 8 bases short, with 18 bases between. The CDR3 contains 14 residues. Germline CDR1 and CDR2: MNHEY and SVGEGT. The CDR3 coding sequence is TGTGCCAGCAGTAGACAGATCATAGAGTCGGGCTACACCTTC. This gives the protein CASSRQIIESGYTF.

There are a few counts of this clone. Other DNA sequences in the same sample also yield this CDR3. CDR3 in amino acids: CASSPGTGSNQPQHF. CDR3 nucleotide sequence: TGCGCCAGCAGCCCGGGGACAGGGAGCAATCAGCCCCAGCATTTT. The genes are TRBV5-1 and TRBJ1-5; TRBD1 matches at 9 bases. The CDR3 runs 15 residues. V shed 4 bases, J shed 1 base, and the junction held 3 bases outside the gene matches. The germline V gene encodes CDR1 SGHRS and CDR2 YFSETQ.

The rearrangement uses TRBV18 and TRBJ2-7, with 7 bases aligning to TRBD1. Germline CDR1 and CDR2: KGHSH and LQKENI. The CDR3 contains 14 residues. The trim removed 4 bases at V and 6 bases at J, leaving 9 bases unmatched. Here the CDR3 reads CASSLGQATREQYF. CDR3 bases: TGTGCCAGCTCACTTGGACAGGCAACCCGCGAGCAGTACTTC.

This chain connects TRBV5-1 to TRBJ2-7; no reliable D call. Trimming removed 0 bases at V and 2 bases at J, with 9 bases between. CDR1 and CDR2 from the germline V gene are SGHRS and YFSETQ. The CDR3 totals 14 residues. CDR3 coding DNA: TGCGCCAGCAGCTTGGGCCTAGTAGCCTACGAGCAGTACTTC. Encoded protein: CASSLGLVAYEQYF.

The chain has TRBV15 and TRBJ1-1; maybe TRBD1 (5 bases). Trimming shortened V by 5 bases and J by 5 bases, and 18 bases separated the two germline ends. CDR3 length equals 15 residues. Looked up from germline, CDR1 is LNHNV and CDR2 is YYDKDF (reference sequence). Here the CDR3 reads CATSVGVGEGTEAFF. The CDR3 nucleotides are TGTGCCACCAGCGTCGGCGTGGGGGAGGGGACTGAAGCTTTCTTT.

The chain joins TRBV10-2 to TRBJ2-1; TRBD2 might be the D (6 bases). Germline CDR1 reads WSHSY; CDR2 reads SAAADI. Trimming cost V 6 bases and J 2 bases, with 11 bases left between them. The CDR3 loop spans 14 amino acids. The CDR3: CASSPRGTYNEQFF. The CDR3 nucleotides are TGCGCCAGCAGCCCCCGGGGGACCTACAATGAGCAGTTCTTC.

The chain links TRBV9 to TRBJ2-1, with TRBD1 identical over 9 bases. J lost 5 bases, V lost 3 bases, and 24 bases had no gene match. Germline V gives CDR1 SGDLS, CDR2 YYNGEE. CDR3 size: 21 residues. CDR3 sequence: CASSEDTGTGPRIGLNNEQFF. The CDR3 region has the DNA TGTGCCAGCAGCGAAGATACCGGGACAGGGCCCCGTATAGGGCTAAACAATGAGCAGTTCTTC.

The chain joins TRBV18 to TRBJ2-2, with TRBD2 matching 9 bases. Germline V gene sequence: CDR1 KGHSH, CDR2 LQKENI. V gave up 6 bases and J gave up 0 bases; unmatched junction bases: 17. This CDR3 contains 20 residues. As DNA, the CDR3 is TGTGCCAGCTCTCAAATCGGGGACCTAGCGGGGACCACGAACACCGGGGAGCTGTTTTTT. This sequence encodes CASSQIGDLAGTTNTGELFF.

The CDR3 reads CASSETGNTGELFF. The CDR3 DNA reads as TGCGCCAGCAGCGAGACAGGGAACACCGGGGAGCTGTTTTTT. The chain combines TRBV5-1 with TRBJ2-2; tentative D call: TRBD1 (6 bases). The CDR3 runs 14 residues. Germline lookup yields CDR1 SGHRS and CDR2 YFSETQ. V was pared by 4 bases and J by 1 base, with 8 bases between.

The gene calls are TRBV4-1 and TRBJ1-1; no clear D. V shed 6 bases and J shed 3 bases, with 20 bases lying between them. Germline V lookup: CDR1 MGHRA, CDR2 YSYEKL. The CDR3 is made up of 16 amino acids. In nucleotides, the CDR3 is TGCGCCAGCAGTCTAAGACTGCTAGAAGGTGACACTGAAGCTTTCTTT. This translates into CASSLRLLEGDTEAFF.

The chain carries TRBV2 and TRBJ2-1; 12 bases are a match to TRBD2. This CDR3 spans 14 amino acids. Per the germline V gene, CDR1 is SNHLY and CDR2 is FYNNEI. The junction had 7 bases not matched to a gene; V was cut back by 6 bases and J by 10 bases. Written as DNA, the CDR3 is TGTGCCAGCAGGTGGACTAGCGGGACCAGGGAGCAGTTCTTC. Amino acid sequence: CASRWTSGTREQFF.

The chain joins TRBV3-1 (or the pseudogene TRBV3-2) to TRBJ1-1; D may be TRBD1 (5 bases). Per the germline V gene, CDR1 is LGHDT and CDR2 is YNNKEL (reference sequence). The CDR3 length is 15 residues. The germline V and J ends were trimmed by 1 base and 3 bases, with 12 bases remaining between them. CDR3 loop: CASSQAEGWDTEAFF. The CDR3 DNA reads TGTGCCAGCAGCCAAGCGGAGGGGTGGGACACTGAAGCTTTCTTT.